This TCR beta chain was sequenced during a study of blood T cell repertoires in COVID-19. Study in general: Material from acute and convalescent COVID-19 was sourced from the United States, Italy and Spain.

This clone was counted once. Per the authors' pipeline: The assay estimated nucleated cells by amplifying reference gene primers. Assay used: immunoSEQ multiplex PCR; TCRdb lists only in-frame clones, some missing. V and J calls and clone size are copied from that table; D and trimming were computed from the DNA. The sample consists of over 200,000 clones, roughly 85% of them appearing once. V was clipped by 6 bases and J by 4 bases, with 9 bases between them. This CDR3 is built from 13 residues. The TCR was taken from a man aged 25 to 40 who had recovered from COVID-19. This chain uses TRBV12-3 or TRBV12-4 with TRBJ2-2; D unclear. Material for sequencing was peripheral blood. The DNA of the CDR3 is TGTGCCAGCAGCGACCGGGTCACCGGGGAGCTGTTTTTT. It yields the protein CASSDRVTGELFF.